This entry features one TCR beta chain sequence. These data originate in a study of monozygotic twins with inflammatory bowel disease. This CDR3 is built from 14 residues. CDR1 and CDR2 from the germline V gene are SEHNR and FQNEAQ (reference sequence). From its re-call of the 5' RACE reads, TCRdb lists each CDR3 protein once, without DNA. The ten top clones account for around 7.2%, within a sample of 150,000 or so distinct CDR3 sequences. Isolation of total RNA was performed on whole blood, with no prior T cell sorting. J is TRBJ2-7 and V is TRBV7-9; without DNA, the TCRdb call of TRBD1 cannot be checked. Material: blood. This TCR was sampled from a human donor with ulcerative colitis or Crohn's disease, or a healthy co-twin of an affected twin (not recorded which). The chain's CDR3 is CASSPPGRPYEQYF.